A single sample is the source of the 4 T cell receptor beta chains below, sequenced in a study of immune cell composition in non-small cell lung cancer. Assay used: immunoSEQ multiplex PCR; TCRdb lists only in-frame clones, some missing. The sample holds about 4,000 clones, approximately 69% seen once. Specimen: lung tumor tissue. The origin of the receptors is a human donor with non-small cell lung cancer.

The CDR3: CASSFLEGDYYEQYF. CDR3 DNA: TGTGCCAGCAGCTTTTTAGAGGGGGATTACTACGAGCAGTACTTC. J is TRBJ2-7 and V is TRBV11-1; D might be TRBD1 (6 bases). CDR3 length equals 15 residues. Germline assignment: CDR1 SGHAT and CDR2 FQDESV (reference sequence). Trimming removed 3 bases from V and 3 bases from J, with 15 bases in between. The full variable domain, rest sourced from reference TRBV11-1 and TRBJ2-7, is EAEVAQSPRYKITEKSQAVAFWCDPISGHATLYWYRQILGQGPELLVQFQDESVVDDSQLPKDRFSAERLKGVDSTLKIQPAELGDSAMYLCASSFLEGDYYEQYFGPGTRLTVT.

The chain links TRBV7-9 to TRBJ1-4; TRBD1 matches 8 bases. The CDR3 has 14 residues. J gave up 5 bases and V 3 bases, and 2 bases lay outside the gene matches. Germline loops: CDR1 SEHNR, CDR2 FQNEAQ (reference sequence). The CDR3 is CASSFGQGNEKLFF. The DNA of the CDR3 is TGTGCCAGCAGCTTTGGACAGGGAAATGAAAAACTGTTTTTT.

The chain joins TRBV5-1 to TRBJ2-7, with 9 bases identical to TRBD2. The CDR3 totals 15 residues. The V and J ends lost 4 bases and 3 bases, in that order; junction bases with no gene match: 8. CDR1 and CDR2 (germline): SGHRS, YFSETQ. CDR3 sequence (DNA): TGCGCCAGCAGCCCTCTGACTAGCGGATACTACGAGCAGTACTTC. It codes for CASSPLTSGYYEQYF.

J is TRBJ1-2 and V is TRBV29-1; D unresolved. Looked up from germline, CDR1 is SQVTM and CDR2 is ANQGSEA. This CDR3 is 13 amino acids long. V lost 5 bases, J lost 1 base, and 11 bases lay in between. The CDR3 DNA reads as TGCAGCGTTTCCGACACTTATAACTATGGCTACACCTTC. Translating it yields CSVSDTYNYGYTF.